This T cell receptor beta chain is from a study of blood T cell repertoires in COVID-19. Overall study context: Samples taken during acute and convalescent COVID-19 were collected in the United States, Italy and Spain. PBMCs, B-cell-depleted T cells, or T cells were the source of the cDNA or gDNA that made up the material.

This CDR3 has 16 residues. V lost 6 bases to trimming and J lost 3 bases; unmatched junction nucleotides: 14. CDR1 and CDR2 (germline): SGHRS, YFSETQ. As handled by the study authors: Reference gene primer amplification yielded estimated nucleated cell counts. TCRdb's copy holds only in-frame clones and misses some; the assay was immunoSEQ multiplex PCR. That table furnishes V, J and clone size, whereas the DNA furnished D and trimming. The sample holds 120,000 to 150,000 clones, about nine tenths seen once. This chain joins TRBV5-1 and TRBJ2-7; 8 bases fit TRBD2. This receptor was taken from a man aged 45-60 years who had recovered from COVID-19. The sequenced material came from peripheral blood. DNA for the CDR3: TGCGCCAGCACACCCCGGGGGGGGGAGCCCTTCTACGAGCAGTACTTC. Encoded protein: CASTPRGGEPFYEQYF.